Below, one T cell receptor beta chain is given with its context. These data originate in a study of CD8 T cells in Susac syndrome. The authors reverse transcribed about 0.5 to 1 ug RNA with random hexamers. By means of immunoSEQ multiplex PCR, TCR beta CDR3 spanning 54 Vbeta and 13 Jbeta underwent amplification. TCRdb reprocessed the immunoSEQ multiplex PCR reads with MiXCR, giving one entry per CDR3 protein. The sample lists hundreds of thousands of distinct CDR3 sequences, about 95% occurring once. This CDR3 region has 14 residues. The V segment lost 4 bases and the J segment 7 bases; nucleotides outside the gene matches: 6.

The receptor comes from a human donor with Susac syndrome. Sequenced input: CD4+ T cells from PBMCs. The chain recombines TRBV23-1 with TRBJ1-3, with 8 bases fitting TRBD1. TRBV23-1 is sorted into the ORF group, with uncertain function. The CDR3 DNA sequence: TGCGCCAGCAGTCCGGCCGGACAGGGTAACACCATATATTTT. Amino acid sequence: CASSPAGQGNTIYF.